Listed here is a single TCR beta chain. Its specificity is not known. The CDR3 consists of 17 residues. Germline assignment: CDR1 MNHNS and CDR2 SASEGT. The ends lost 2 bases at V and 9 bases at J; junction bases unmatched: 16. This sample is part of a study of shared clonotypes between healthy human individuals. Study-wide results and limits: Though the depth was large, rarefaction showed that sorted-subset sequencing was incomplete.

Replicate PCRs from sorted subsets contained roughly 200 ng DNA, which is 29,000 or so T cell genomes. Assay used: immunoSEQ multiplex PCR; TCRdb lists only in-frame clones, some missing. Of about 1.5 million clones in the sample, 96% were seen once. CD4+ cells yielded CD45RA+ naive and CD45RA-negative memory subsets. The source material was naive CD4+ T cells sorted from blood. Subset denoted: CD45RA+ positively selected. The V gene is TRBV6-1, the J gene TRBJ2-1; 7 bases line up with TRBD2. The TCR originated in a man aged 25-45 years in good health. The CDR3 region is CASSEQAGDSWDGEQFF. CDR3 sequence (DNA): TGTGCCAGCAGTGAACAGGCGGGAGATTCTTGGGACGGTGAGCAGTTCTTC.